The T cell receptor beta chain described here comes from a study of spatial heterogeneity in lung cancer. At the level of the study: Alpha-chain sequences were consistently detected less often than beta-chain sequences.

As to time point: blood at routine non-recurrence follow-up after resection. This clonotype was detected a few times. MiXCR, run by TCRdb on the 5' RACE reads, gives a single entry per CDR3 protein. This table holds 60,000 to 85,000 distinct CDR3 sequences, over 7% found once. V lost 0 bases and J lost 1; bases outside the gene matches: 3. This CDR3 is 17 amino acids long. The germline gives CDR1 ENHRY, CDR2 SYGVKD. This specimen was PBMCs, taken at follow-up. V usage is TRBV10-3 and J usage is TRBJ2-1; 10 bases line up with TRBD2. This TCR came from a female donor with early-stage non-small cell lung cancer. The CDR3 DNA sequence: TGTGCCATCAGTGAGTCGCCTAGCGGGGGTTCCTACAATGAGCAGTTCTTC. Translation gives CAISESPSGGSYNEQFF.